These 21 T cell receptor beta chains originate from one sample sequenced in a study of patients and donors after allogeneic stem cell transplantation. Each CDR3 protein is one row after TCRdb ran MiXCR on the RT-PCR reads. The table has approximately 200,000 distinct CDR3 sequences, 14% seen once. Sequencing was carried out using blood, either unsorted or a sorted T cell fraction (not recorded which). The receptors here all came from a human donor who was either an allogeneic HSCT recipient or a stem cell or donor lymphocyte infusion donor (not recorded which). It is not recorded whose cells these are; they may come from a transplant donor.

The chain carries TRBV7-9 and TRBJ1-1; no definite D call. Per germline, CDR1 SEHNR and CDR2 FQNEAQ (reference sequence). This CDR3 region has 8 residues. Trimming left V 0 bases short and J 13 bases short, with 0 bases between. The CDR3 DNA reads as TGTGCCAGCAGCTTAGCTTTCTTT. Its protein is CASSLAFF.

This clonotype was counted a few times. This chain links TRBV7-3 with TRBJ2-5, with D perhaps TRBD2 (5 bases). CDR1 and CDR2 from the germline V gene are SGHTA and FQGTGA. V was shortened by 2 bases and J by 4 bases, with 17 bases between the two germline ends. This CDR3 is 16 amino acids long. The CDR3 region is CASSLRVTPRVETQYF. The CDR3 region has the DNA TGTGCCAGCAGCTTACGTGTGACCCCGAGGGTAGAGACCCAGTACTTC.

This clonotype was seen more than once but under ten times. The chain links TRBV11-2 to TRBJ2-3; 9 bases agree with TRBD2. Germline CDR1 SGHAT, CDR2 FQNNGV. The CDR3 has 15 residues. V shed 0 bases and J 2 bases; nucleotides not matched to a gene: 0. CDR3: CASSLEGLATDTQYF. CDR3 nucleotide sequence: TGTGCCAGCAGCTTAGAGGGACTAGCCACAGATACGCAGTATTTT.

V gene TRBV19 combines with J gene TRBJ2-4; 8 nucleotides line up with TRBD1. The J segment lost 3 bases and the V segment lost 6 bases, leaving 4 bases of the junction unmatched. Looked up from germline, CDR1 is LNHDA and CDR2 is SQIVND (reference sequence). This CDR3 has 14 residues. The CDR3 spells CASSPTGGKNIQYF. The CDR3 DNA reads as TGTGCCAGTAGCCCTACAGGGGGCAAAAACATTCAGTACTTC. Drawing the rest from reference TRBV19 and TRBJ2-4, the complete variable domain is DGGITQSPKYLFRKEGQNVTLSCEQNLNHDAMYWYRQDPGQGLRLIYYSQIVNDFQKGDIAEGYSVSREKKESFPLTVTSAQKNPTAFYLCASSPTGGKNIQYFGAGTRLSVL.

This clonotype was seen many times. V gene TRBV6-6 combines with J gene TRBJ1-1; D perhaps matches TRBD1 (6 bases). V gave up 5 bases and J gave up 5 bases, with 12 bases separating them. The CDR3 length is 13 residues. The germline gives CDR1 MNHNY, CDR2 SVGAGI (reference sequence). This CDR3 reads CASSQKQGTEAFF. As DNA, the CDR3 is TGTGCCAGCAGTCAGAAACAGGGTACTGAAGCTTTCTTT.

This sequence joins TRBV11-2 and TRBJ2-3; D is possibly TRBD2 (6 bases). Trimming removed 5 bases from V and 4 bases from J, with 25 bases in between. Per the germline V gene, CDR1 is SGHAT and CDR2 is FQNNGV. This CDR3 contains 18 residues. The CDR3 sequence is CASSPRWSAGPIADTQYF. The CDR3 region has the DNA TGTGCCAGCAGCCCTAGGTGGTCGGCGGGGCCCATCGCAGATACGCAGTATTTT. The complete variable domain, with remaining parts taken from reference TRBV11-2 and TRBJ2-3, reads EAGVAQSPRYKIIEKRQSVAFWCNPISGHATLYWYQQILGQGPKLLIQFQNNGVVDDSQLPKDRFSAERLKGVDSTLKIQPAKLEDSAVYLCASSPRWSAGPIADTQYFGPGTRLTVL.

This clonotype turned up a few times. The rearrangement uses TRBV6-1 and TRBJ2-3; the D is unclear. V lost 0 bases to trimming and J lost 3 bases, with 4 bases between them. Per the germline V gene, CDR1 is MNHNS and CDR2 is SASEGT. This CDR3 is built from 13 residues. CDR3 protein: CASSEARTDTQYF. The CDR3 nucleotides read TGTGCCAGCAGTGAAGCCAGGACAGATACGCAGTATTTT.

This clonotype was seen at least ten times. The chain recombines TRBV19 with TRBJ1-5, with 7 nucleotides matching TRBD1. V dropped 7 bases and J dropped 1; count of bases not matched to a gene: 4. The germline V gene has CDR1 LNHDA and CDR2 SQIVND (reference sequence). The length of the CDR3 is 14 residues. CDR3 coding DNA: TGTGCCAGTAATTCAGGGGGGAGCAATCAGCCCCAGCATTTT. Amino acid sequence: CASNSGGSNQPQHF.

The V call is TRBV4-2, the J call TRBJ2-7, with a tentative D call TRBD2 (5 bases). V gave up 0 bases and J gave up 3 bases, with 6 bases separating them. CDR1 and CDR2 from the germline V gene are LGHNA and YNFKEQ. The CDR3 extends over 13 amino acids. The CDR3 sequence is CASSQDRDYEQYF. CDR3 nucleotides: TGTGCCAGCAGCCAAGACCGGGACTACGAGCAGTACTTC.

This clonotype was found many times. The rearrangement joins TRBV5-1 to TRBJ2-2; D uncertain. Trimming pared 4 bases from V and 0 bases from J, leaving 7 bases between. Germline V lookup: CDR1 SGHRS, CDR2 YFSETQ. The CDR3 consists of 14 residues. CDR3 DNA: TGCGCCAGCAGCAAGAACACGAACACCGGGGAGCTGTTTTTT. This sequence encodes CASSKNTNTGELFF.

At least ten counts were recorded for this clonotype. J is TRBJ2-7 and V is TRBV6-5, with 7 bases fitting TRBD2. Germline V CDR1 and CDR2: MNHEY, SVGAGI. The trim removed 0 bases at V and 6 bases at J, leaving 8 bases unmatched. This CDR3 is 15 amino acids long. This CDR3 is CASSYSGGVEFEQYF. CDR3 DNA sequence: TGTGCCAGCAGTTACTCGGGGGGGGTGGAATTCGAGCAGTACTTC.

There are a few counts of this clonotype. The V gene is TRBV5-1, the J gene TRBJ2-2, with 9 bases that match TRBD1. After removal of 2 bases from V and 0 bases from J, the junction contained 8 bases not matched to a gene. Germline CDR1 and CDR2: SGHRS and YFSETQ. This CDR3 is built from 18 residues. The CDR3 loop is CASSLRDRATSNTGELFF. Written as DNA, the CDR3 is TGCGCCAGCAGCTTACGGGACAGGGCGACCTCGAACACCGGGGAGCTGTTTTTT.

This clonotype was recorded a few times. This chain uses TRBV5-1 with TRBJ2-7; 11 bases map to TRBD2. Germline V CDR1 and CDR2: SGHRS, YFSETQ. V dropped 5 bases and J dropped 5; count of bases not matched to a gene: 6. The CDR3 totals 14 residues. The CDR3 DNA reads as TGCGCCAGCAGGGAACTAGCGGGAGTTAACGAGCAGTACTTC. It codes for CASRELAGVNEQYF.

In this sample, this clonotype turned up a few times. This chain's CDR3 is CSARVPGGSGELFF. Written as DNA, the CDR3 is TGCAGTGCTAGAGTCCCAGGGGGCTCCGGGGAGCTGTTTTTT. The V gene is TRBV20-1, the J gene TRBJ2-2; 8 bases agree with TRBD1. Germline CDR1 reads DFQATT; CDR2 reads SNEGSKA (reference sequence). The V and J ends lost 1 base and 6 bases, in that order; junction bases with no gene match: 4. The CDR3 is 14 amino acids.

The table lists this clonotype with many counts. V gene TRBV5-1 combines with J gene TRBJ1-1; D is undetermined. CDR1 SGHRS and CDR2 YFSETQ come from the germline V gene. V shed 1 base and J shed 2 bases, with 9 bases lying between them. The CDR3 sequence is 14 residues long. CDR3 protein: CASSLTAANTEAFF. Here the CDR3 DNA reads TGCGCCAGCAGCTTGACGGCGGCCAACACTGAAGCTTTCTTT.

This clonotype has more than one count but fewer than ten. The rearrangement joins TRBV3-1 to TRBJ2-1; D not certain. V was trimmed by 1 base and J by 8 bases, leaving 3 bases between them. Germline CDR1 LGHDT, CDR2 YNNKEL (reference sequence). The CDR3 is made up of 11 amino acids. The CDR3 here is CASSQVDEQFF. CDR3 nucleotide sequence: TGTGCCAGCAGCCAAGTGGATGAGCAGTTCTTC.

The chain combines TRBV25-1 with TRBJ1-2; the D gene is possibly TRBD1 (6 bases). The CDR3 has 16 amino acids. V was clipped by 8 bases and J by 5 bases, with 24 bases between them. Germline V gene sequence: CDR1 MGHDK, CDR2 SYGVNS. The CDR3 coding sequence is TGTGCCAGCGGAGGGGGAGCGTCTAGTGGGTCATATGGCTACACCTTC. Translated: CASGGGASSGSYGYTF.

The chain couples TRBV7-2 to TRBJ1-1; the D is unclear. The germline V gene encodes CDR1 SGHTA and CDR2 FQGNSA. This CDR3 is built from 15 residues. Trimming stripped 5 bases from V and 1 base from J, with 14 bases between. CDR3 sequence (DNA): TGTGCCAGCAGCCGATCGATAGGGTCGAACACTGAAGCTTTCTTT. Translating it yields CASSRSIGSNTEAFF.

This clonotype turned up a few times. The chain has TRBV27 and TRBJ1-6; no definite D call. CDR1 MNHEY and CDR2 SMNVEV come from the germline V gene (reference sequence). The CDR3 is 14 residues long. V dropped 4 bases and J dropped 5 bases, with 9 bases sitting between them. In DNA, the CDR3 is TGTGCCAGCAGTTCCCTGCAGCATAATTCACCCCTCCACTTT. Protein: CASSSLQHNSPLHF.

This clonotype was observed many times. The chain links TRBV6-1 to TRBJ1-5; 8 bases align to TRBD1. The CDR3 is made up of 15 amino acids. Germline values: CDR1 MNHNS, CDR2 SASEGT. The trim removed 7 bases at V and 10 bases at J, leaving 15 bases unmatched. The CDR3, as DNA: TGTGCCAGCACCAACTCTGGCCAGGGGGCTTCACCCCAGCATTTT. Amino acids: CASTNSGQGASPQHF.

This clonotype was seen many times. The CDR3 nucleotides read TGTGCCAGCAGCTTCCCTGGGGGTGACACTGAAGCTTTCTTT. As protein: CASSFPGGDTEAFF. The chain uses TRBV7-8 and TRBJ1-1, with D perhaps matching TRBD1 (5 bases). V lost 3 bases and J 3 bases, leaving 11 bases between the germline ends. The V gene's germline CDR1 is SGHVS and CDR2 FQNEAQ. CDR3 length equals 14 residues.